These 24 T cell receptor beta chains were all obtained from the same sample, sequenced in a study of T cells in Graves' hyperthyroidism and ophthalmopathy. Using RNA transcripts as the source, TCR beta CDR3 regions were amplified. RT-PCR in the first round (using the HTBI primer set) targeted the TCR CDR3. TCRdb reanalysed the multiplex PCR reads using MiXCR and keeps one entry per CDR3 protein. This sample has roughly 720,000 distinct CDR3 sequences, with around 15% found just once. Sequenced: blood. The receptor set was obtained from a middle-aged man with Graves' hyperthyroidism.

The chain joins TRBV28 to TRBJ1-5, with a possible D match to TRBD1 (5 bases). V was shortened by 7 bases and J by 5 bases, with 9 bases between the two germline ends. CDR1 MDHEN and CDR2 SYDVKM come from the germline V gene. The CDR3 has 12 amino acids. The CDR3 loop reads CASTQGDQPQHF. Written as DNA, the CDR3 is TGTGCCAGCACCCAGGGCGATCAGCCCCAGCATTTT. Filled out from reference TRBV28 and TRBJ1-5, the complete variable domain reads DVKVTQSSRYLVKRTGEKVFLECVQDMDHENMFWYRQDPGLGLRLIYFSYDVKMKEKGDIPEGYSVSREKKERFSLILESASTNQTSMYLCASTQGDQPQHFGDGTRLSIL.

The table lists this clonotype with many counts. This chain joins TRBV9 and TRBJ2-5; 8 positions match TRBD2. V trimming: 0 bases; J trimming: 5 bases; junction bases outside the gene matches: 6. Germline V gene lookup returns CDR1 SGDLS and CDR2 YYNGEE. CDR3 length: 15 amino acids. The DNA for the CDR3 is TGTGCCAGCAGCGTAGTCCCAGCGGGAGCCGAGACCCAGTACTTC. It yields the protein CASSVVPAGAETQYF.

This clonotype was picked up many times. The genes are TRBV7-9 and TRBJ2-1; D possibly corresponds to TRBD2 (6 bases). Trimming left V 1 base short and J 1 base short, with 14 bases between. Germline V gives CDR1 SEHNR, CDR2 FQNEAQ (reference sequence). The CDR3 is made up of 17 amino acids. CDR3 sequence: CASSLGWGGMSYNEQFF. Written as DNA, the CDR3 is TGTGCCAGCAGCTTAGGCTGGGGCGGGATGTCCTACAATGAGCAGTTCTTC. The variable domain in full, completed from reference TRBV7-9 and TRBJ2-1, reads DTGVSQNPRHKITKRGQNVTFRCDPISEHNRLYWYRQTLGQGPEFLTYFQNEAQLEKSRLLSDRFSAERPKGSFSTLEIQRTEQGDSAMYLCASSLGWGGMSYNEQFFGPGTRLTVL.

J is TRBJ1-1 and V is TRBV10-3, with 9 bases fitting TRBD1. The germline V gene encodes CDR1 ENHRY and CDR2 SYGVKD. The CDR3 length is 14 residues. J gave up 0 bases and V 8 bases, and 4 bases lay outside the gene matches. This CDR3 is CAISRDRVNTEAFF. The DNA of the CDR3 is TGTGCCATCTCTCGGGACAGGGTGAACACTGAAGCTTTCTTT.

This clonotype came up many times. The J gene is TRBJ2-3, the V gene TRBV7-6; unclear D gene. The germline V gene has CDR1 SGHVS and CDR2 FNYEAQ. V lost 6 bases and J lost 1, with 14 bases in between. The CDR3 is 15 amino acids. The CDR3: CASSLLGGRTDTQYF. CDR3 nucleotides: TGTGCCAGCAGTCTTCTGGGCGGCCGCACAGATACGCAGTATTTT.

This clonotype has only a few counts. A junction end diverges from the germline sequence, so it may reflect a read error. The J gene is TRBJ1-6, the V gene TRBV6-5; D unresolved. The CDR3 runs to 15 residues. Germline values: CDR1 MNHEY, CDR2 SVGAGI. CDR3 in DNA: TGCGCCAGCAGAGTTCGGAGCTCCTATAATTCACCCCTCCACTTT. Translation: CASRVRSSYNSPLHF.

This clonotype has at least ten counts. The V call is TRBV5-8, the J call TRBJ2-3; D gene uncertain. This CDR3 is built from 14 residues. From germline, CDR1 is SGHTS and CDR2 YDEGEE. Trimming left V 2 bases short and J 4 bases short, with 11 bases between. CDR3 sequence (DNA): TGTGCCAGCAGCTTAATGGGGATTGCAGATACGCAGTATTTT. Amino acid sequence: CASSLMGIADTQYF.

As concerns this clonotype: One junction end disagrees with the germline gene, perhaps due to a read error. The chain is built from TRBV20-1 and TRBJ2-1, with TRBD2 matching over 9 bases. Germline CDR1 is DFQATT and CDR2 is SNEGSKA (reference sequence). CDR3 length: 15 residues. CDR3 sequence reads: CSARRLAASYNVQFF. The CDR3, as DNA: TGCAGTGCCCGCCGACTAGCGGCCTCCTACAATGTGCAGTTCTTC.

This clonotype came up many times. V is TRBV7-9 and J is TRBJ2-2; unclear D gene. The CDR3 covers 12 residues. Trimming removed 5 bases at V and 7 bases at J, with 8 bases between. The germline V gene encodes CDR1 SEHNR and CDR2 FQNEAQ (reference sequence). The CDR3 loop is CASSQVSGELFF. Written as DNA, the CDR3 is TGTGCCAGCAGCCAAGTCAGCGGGGAGCTGTTTTTT.

Ten or more counts support this clonotype. This chain connects TRBV6-5 to TRBJ2-7, with 8 bases identical to TRBD1. The germline V gene encodes CDR1 MNHEY and CDR2 SVGAGI. CDR3 size: 14 residues. The ends lost 3 bases at V and 2 bases at J; junction bases unmatched: 3. The CDR3 sequence: CASSYGTGTYEQYF. In nucleotides, the CDR3 is TGTGCCAGCAGTTATGGGACAGGCACCTACGAGCAGTACTTC.

This clonotype was observed many times. This chain joins TRBV12-3 or TRBV12-4 and TRBJ2-2; a possible D gene is TRBD1 (6 bases). This CDR3 has 15 amino acids. Trimming shortened V by 5 bases and J by 4 bases, and 14 bases separated the two germline ends. For the CDR3, the DNA is TGTGCCAGCAGTCCACCGACAGGTACCACCGGGGAGCTGTTTTTT. This codes for CASSPPTGTTGELFF.

Regarding this clonotype: This may come from a read error, since a much larger clone is one base off. The V and J genes are TRBV11-3 and TRBJ2-3; 7 positions match TRBD1. In germline, CDR1 is SGHNT, CDR2 YENEEA. V was clipped by 8 bases and J by 4 bases; unmatched bases: 12. CDR3 size: 15 residues. Here the CDR3 DNA reads TGTGCCAGCGGCCTGGAACGACAGGGCTCAGATACGCAGTATTTT. Its protein product is CASGLERQGSDTQYF.

This clonotype was recorded once. The DNA of the CDR3 is TGCAGTGCTAGAGAAGGTAGTTTGGGCGATGAGCAGTTCTTC. As protein: CSAREGSLGDEQFF. This rearrangement joins TRBV20-1 to TRBJ2-1; D not resolved. CDR1 is DFQATT, CDR2 SNEGSKA, per germline (reference sequence). Trimming removed 0 bases at V and 8 bases at J, with 14 bases between. The CDR3 consists of 14 residues.

The gene calls are TRBV19 and TRBJ2-1; unclear D gene. V was clipped by 1 base and J by 9 bases, with 7 bases between them. From germline, CDR1 is LNHDA and CDR2 SQIVND (reference sequence). This CDR3 spans 12 amino acids. CDR3 loop: CASSIGRVEQFF. For the CDR3, the DNA is TGTGCCAGTAGTATAGGTAGGGTTGAGCAGTTCTTC.

This clonotype occurred many times. The chain is built from TRBV28 and TRBJ2-1; 8 positions match TRBD2. CDR1 is MDHEN and CDR2 is SYDVKM in the germline V gene. The CDR3 runs to 16 residues. Trimming took 7 bases from V and 6 from J; bases not matched to a gene: 14. Here the CDR3 DNA reads TGTGCCAGCACCTTAGACAGACGGACTAGCTTCAATGAGCAGTTCTTC. It encodes CASTLDRRTSFNEQFF.

This clonotype was recorded a few times. CDR3: CASSVGTGNSPLHF. In DNA, the CDR3 is TGTGCCAGCAGCGTAGGGACAGGGAATTCACCCCTCCACTTT. The rearrangement uses TRBV9 and TRBJ1-6; 8 bases fit TRBD1. The CDR3 covers 14 residues. Germline CDR1 SGDLS, CDR2 YYNGEE. The V segment lost 0 bases and the J segment 7 bases; nucleotides outside the gene matches: 0.

The rearrangement uses TRBV5-1 and TRBJ2-1; 10 bases align to TRBD2. The germline gives CDR1 SGHRS, CDR2 YFSETQ. With 7 bases clipped from V and 3 bases from J, the junction kept 4 bases outside the gene matches. This CDR3 contains 14 residues. CDR3 sequence: CASGGTSDYNEQFF. The DNA of the CDR3 is TGCGCCAGCGGCGGGACTAGCGACTACAATGAGCAGTTCTTC.

In its sample, this clonotype was seen a few times. The chain is built from TRBV20-1 and TRBJ2-7; D is possibly TRBD1 or TRBD2 (5 bases each). CDR3 length: 14 amino acids. Trimming took off 0 bases at V and 6 bases at J, with 15 bases between the two ends. Germline lookup yields CDR1 DFQATT and CDR2 SNEGSKA (reference sequence). CDR3 sequence reads: CSARDPGLRFEQYF. The CDR3 DNA reads as TGCAGTGCTAGAGATCCGGGGCTCCGATTCGAGCAGTACTTC.

The chain links TRBV14 to TRBJ2-1, with 8 bases fitting TRBD2. V shed 2 bases and J 9 bases; nucleotides not matched to a gene: 12. CDR1 and CDR2 (germline): SGHDN, FVKESK. The CDR3 has 16 amino acids. CDR3 sequence reads: CASSQQAGVSLGEQFF. For the CDR3, the DNA is TGTGCCAGCAGCCAACAAGCGGGAGTTAGTCTTGGTGAGCAGTTCTTC.

The chain uses TRBV20-1 and TRBJ2-7, with TRBD2 matching 8 bases. The CDR3 spans 12 residues. CDR1 and CDR2 (germline): DFQATT, SNEGSKA (reference sequence). Losses at the gene ends were 6 bases for V and 7 bases for J; bases not matched to a gene: 8. CDR3 in amino acids: CSAPAGELEQYF. CDR3 DNA sequence: TGCAGTGCCCCAGCGGGAGAGCTTGAGCAGTACTTC.

This chain joins TRBV5-1 and TRBJ1-2, with D uncertain. From germline, CDR1 is SGHRS and CDR2 YFSETQ. CDR3 size: 14 residues. With 0 bases removed from V and 1 base from J, the gap between germline ends came to 7 bases. Here the CDR3 reads CASSLDSRNYGYTF. In DNA, the CDR3 is TGCGCCAGCAGCTTGGACAGCCGTAACTATGGCTACACCTTC. Complete variable domain (other parts from reference TRBV5-1 and TRBJ1-2): KAGVTQTPRYLIKTRGQQVTLSCSPISGHRSVSWYQQTPGQGLQFLFEYFSETQRNKGNFPGRFSGRQFSNSRSEMNVSTLELGDSALYLCASSLDSRNYGYTFGSGTRLTVV.

Ten or more counts support this clonotype. The chain carries TRBV28 and TRBJ2-3; 7 positions match TRBD2. The V segment lost 6 bases and the J segment 1 base; nucleotides outside the gene matches: 13. The germline gives CDR1 MDHEN, CDR2 SYDVKM. This CDR3 spans 17 amino acids. Here the CDR3 reads CASRAISWAGGTDTQYF. CDR3 bases: TGTGCCAGCAGGGCGATCTCATGGGCGGGAGGCACAGATACGCAGTATTTT.

V is TRBV28 and J is TRBJ1-2; tentatively, D is TRBD1 (5 bases). Germline loops: CDR1 MDHEN, CDR2 SYDVKM. This CDR3 has 13 amino acids. The ends were cut back, 7 bases at V and 4 bases at J, with 13 bases in the middle. This CDR3 reads CASNPSRVYGYTF. As DNA, the CDR3 is TGTGCCAGCAACCCGAGCAGGGTCTATGGCTACACCTTC.

This clonotype has ten or more counts. The genes are TRBV11-2 and TRBJ2-1; D ambiguous. Per germline, CDR1 SGHAT and CDR2 FQNNGV. V shed 5 bases and J shed 2 bases, with 7 bases lying between them. The CDR3 runs 13 residues. The CDR3 spells CASSDGTYNEQFF. The DNA of the CDR3 is TGTGCCAGCAGCGATGGCACCTACAATGAGCAGTTCTTC.